Shown below are 7 T cell receptor beta chains from a single sample sequenced in a study of OX40 agonist ivuxolimab in advanced cancers. This table comes from immunoSEQ multiplex PCR, and its TCRdb copy is limited to in-frame clones, with some not included. The sample records 70,000 or so clones, around 84% being singletons. The sequenced sample was CD4+ or CD8+ T cells sorted from blood, obtained in a trial of the OX40 agonist ivuxolimab. The origin of the receptors is an adult with an advanced solid tumor such as melanoma, head and neck, liver or kidney cancer.

This chain links TRBV19 with TRBJ2-7; tentative D call: TRBD1 (6 bases). CDR1 is LNHDA, CDR2 SQIVND, per germline (reference sequence). The CDR3 has 14 residues. Between the trimmed V and J ends, which lost 5 bases and 4 bases, there was a span of 15 bases. The CDR3 loop is CASSRVQGMYEQYF. DNA of the CDR3: TGTGCCAGTAGTCGGGTACAGGGAATGTACGAGCAGTACTTC.

V gene TRBV19 combines with J gene TRBJ2-5; possibly TRBD1 or TRBD2 for D (6 bases each). The germline gives CDR1 LNHDA, CDR2 SQIVND (reference sequence). The V gene lost 3 bases and the J gene lost 1 base, with 12 bases spanning the gap. This CDR3 comprises 15 residues. In DNA form, the CDR3 reads TGTGCCAGTAGTATGGGCAGGGGACTCCAAGAGACCCAGTACTTC. Encoded protein: CASSMGRGLQETQYF. The full variable domain, completed using reference TRBV19 and TRBJ2-5, is DGGITQSPKYLFRKEGQNVTLSCEQNLNHDAMYWYRQDPGQGLRLIYYSQIVNDFQKGDIAEGYSVSREKKESFPLTVTSAQKNPTAFYLCASSMGRGLQETQYFGPGTRLLVL.

V and J are TRBV7-2 and TRBJ2-1; TRBD1 matches 8 bases. CDR3 length: 14 residues. CDR1 SGHTA and CDR2 FQGNSA come from the germline V gene. V was pared by 8 bases and J by 7 bases, with 10 bases of the junction left unmatched. The CDR3 protein is CASCRQGQVNEQFF. CDR3 DNA: TGTGCCAGCTGTCGCCAGGGACAGGTGAATGAGCAGTTCTTC.

This clone appeared once. The CDR3 loop is CASSSPSYEQYF. As DNA, the CDR3 is TGTGCCAGCAGCTCTCCCTCCTACGAGCAGTACTTC. The chain has TRBV7-3 and TRBJ2-7; D unresolved. CDR1 is SGHTA, CDR2 FQGTGA, per germline. V was trimmed by 4 bases and J by 0 bases, leaving 4 bases between them. The CDR3 loop spans 12 amino acids.

This chain connects TRBV7-3 to TRBJ2-5, with D perhaps being TRBD1 or TRBD2 (6 bases each). CDR1 and CDR2 (germline): SGHTA, FQGTGA. The CDR3 is made up of 14 amino acids. Trimming removed 3 bases from V and 5 bases from J, with 13 bases in between. The CDR3 sequence is CASSLGGRRETQYF. The CDR3 bases are TGTGCCAGCAGCTTGGGGGGCCGGCGGGAGACCCAGTACTTC.

The chain combines TRBV19 with TRBJ2-4; TRBD1 matches at 8 bases. Unmatched junction bases numbered 13, after V lost 6 bases and J lost 3 bases. The CDR3 is 17 amino acids. Germline V CDR1 and CDR2: LNHDA, SQIVND (reference sequence). The CDR3, as DNA: TGTGCCAGTAGCCCAACAGGACAGGGAAGGGACAAAAACATTCAGTACTTC. Protein product: CASSPTGQGRDKNIQYF.

The chain uses TRBV28 and TRBJ2-1, with TRBD1 identical over 8 bases. V lost 3 bases, J lost 5 bases, and 6 bases stayed unmatched. Germline CDR1 MDHEN, CDR2 SYDVKM. This CDR3 comprises 15 residues. CDR3 sequence reads: CASSFGGTGHNEQFF. The CDR3 DNA is TGTGCCAGCAGTTTTGGGGGGACAGGTCACAATGAGCAGTTCTTC.